The present entry profiles one TCR beta chain with its context. Its antigen remains unidentified. This sample is part of a study of cytomegalovirus exposure and HLA in healthy donors. Findings and caveats of the study: V- and J-gene trimming of TCR beta was linked (in a later analysis) to a missense DCLRE1C variant.

Those who donated were healthy bone marrow donors. Researchers ran the PCR with 60 Vbeta and 13 Jbeta primers. Sequencing was performed with immunoSEQ multiplex PCR; in TCRdb, only in-frame clones are kept and a portion is missing. This sample yields approximately 170,000 clones, of which about 85% are seen a single time; 1% belongs to the top ten. Germline-derived CDR1 and CDR2 are SGHVS and FQNEAQ. This CDR3 has 16 residues. The germline V and J ends were trimmed by 5 bases and 6 bases, with 19 bases remaining between them. The chain recombines TRBV7-8 with TRBJ2-2; the D gene is possibly TRBD2 (6 bases). This clonotype was obtained from a boy aged 2 to 9 in good health and CMV-seronegative. Specimen: PBMCs. The CDR3, as DNA: TGTGCCAGCAGCGTGCGGGGAGGATCGGGGTCCGGGGAGCTGTTTTTT. It specifies CASSVRGGSGSGELFF. The full variable domain, rest sourced from reference TRBV7-8 and TRBJ2-2, is GAGVSQSPRYKVAKRGQDVALRCDPISGHVSLFWYQQALGQGPEFLTYFQNEAQLDKSGLPSDRFFAERPEGSVSTLKIQRTQQEDSAVYLCASSVRGGSGSGELFFGEGSRLTVL.